The present entry profiles one T cell receptor beta chain with its context. Participants' reported clinical history set cohort assignment. The sample comes from a study of blood T cell repertoires in COVID-19. Some clones are missing from TCRdb's copy, which holds only in-frame ones; the method was immunoSEQ multiplex PCR. The sample contains about 160,000 clones, approximately 80% of which appear only once. CDR3 length: 14 amino acids. CDR1 and CDR2 from the germline V gene are MNHNS and SASEGT. The germline V and J ends were trimmed by 2 bases and 1 base, with 9 bases remaining between them. The specimen was PBMCs or T cells enriched from blood (not recorded which). The chain combines TRBV6-1 with TRBJ2-7; D might be TRBD2 (5 bases). This TCR was recovered from a woman in her fifties or sixties who had recovered from COVID-19. The CDR3 DNA sequence: TGTGCCAGCAGTGAATACCCGGGGTCCTACGAGCAGTACTTC. Translated: CASSEYPGSYEQYF.